The next 14 T cell receptor beta chains were all read from a single sample in a study of T cell responses to AZD1222 COVID-19 vaccine. Repertoires were generated with immunoSEQ multiplex PCR, while TCRdb's copy carries only in-frame clones and drops some. Here the sample spans about 110,000 clones, nearly 90% being singletons. The source was peripheral blood, collected on day 0 of AZD1222 vaccination. These receptors were obtained from an adult in good health.

The chain combines TRBV7-2 with TRBJ1-1; tentative D call: TRBD1 (5 bases). This CDR3 has 19 residues. With 4 bases removed from V and 3 bases from J, the gap between germline ends came to 27 bases. Germline-derived CDR1 and CDR2 are SGHTA and FQGNSA. CDR3 sequence: CASSSSPGRPISGDTEAFF. DNA for the CDR3: TGTGCCAGCAGCTCCAGCCCGGGACGACCGATTAGTGGGGACACTGAAGCTTTCTTT. Full variable domain (missing parts from reference TRBV7-2 and TRBJ1-1): GAGVSQSPSNKVTEKGKDVELRCDPISGHTALYWYRQSLGQGLEFLIYFQGNSAPDKSGLPSDRFSAERTGGSVSTLTIQRTQQEDSAVYLCASSSSPGRPISGDTEAFFGQGTRLTVV.

There are a few counts of this clone. The J gene is TRBJ1-5, the V gene TRBV7-9; D unresolved. Germline CDR1 is SEHNR and CDR2 is FQNEAQ (reference sequence). Deletions cut 4 bases from V and 7 bases from J, with 17 bases between. This CDR3 has 15 amino acids. The CDR3 nucleotides are TGTGCCAGCAGCTACGGGCTAGGGCCGGGACAGCCCCAGCATTTT. Translation gives CASSYGLGPGQPQHF.

The chain links TRBV28 to TRBJ1-1, with TRBD1 matching over 8 bases. The CDR3 totals 12 residues. V dropped 10 bases and J dropped 4; count of bases not matched to a gene: 5. Germline V gene sequence: CDR1 MDHEN, CDR2 SYDVKM. The CDR3 bases are TGTGCCACCGAGGACAGGGTCACTGAAGCTTTCTTT. It is translated as CATEDRVTEAFF. The full variable domain, in which reference TRBV28 and TRBJ1-1 provide the parts outside the CDR3, is DVKVTQSSRYLVKRTGEKVFLECVQDMDHENMFWYRQDPGLGLRLIYFSYDVKMKEKGDIPEGYSVSREKKERFSLILESASTNQTSMYLCATEDRVTEAFFGQGTRLTVV.

This chain connects TRBV14 to TRBJ2-1, with D possibly matching TRBD2 (6 bases). V was cut by 4 bases and J by 7 bases, with 20 bases left in between. Germline CDR1 reads SGHDN; CDR2 reads FVKESK. The CDR3 has 16 residues. The chain's CDR3 is CASSLRAGWSGNEQFF. CDR3 DNA sequence: TGTGCCAGCAGCCTGAGGGCGGGGTGGTCGGGGAATGAGCAGTTCTTC.

The chain recombines TRBV11-3 with TRBJ2-1; 7 positions match TRBD2. CDR3 length equals 15 residues. Trimming took 4 bases from V and 6 from J; bases not matched to a gene: 9. The germline V gene encodes CDR1 SGHNT and CDR2 YENEEA. CDR3 loop: CASSSGGGRANEQFF. DNA for the CDR3: TGTGCCAGCAGCTCCGGAGGTGGGAGGGCCAATGAGCAGTTCTTC. The full variable domain, completed using reference TRBV11-3 and TRBJ2-1, is EAGVVQSPRYKIIEKKQPVAFWCNPISGHNTLYWYLQNLGQGPELLIRYENEEAVDDSQLPKDRFSAERLKGVDSTLKIQPAELGDSAVYLCASSSGGGRANEQFFGPGTRLTVL.

The chain employs TRBV24-1 and TRBJ2-5, with TRBD2 matching 9 bases. This CDR3 is 14 amino acids long. With V trimmed by 7 bases and J by 4 bases, 6 bases remained unmatched. Looked up from germline, CDR1 is KGHDR and CDR2 is SFDVKD. The CDR3 region has the DNA TGTGCCACCAGCCTTAGCGGGAGTTTAGAGACCCAGTACTTC. As protein: CATSLSGSLETQYF.

The CDR3 spells CASSHLGDEQYF. The DNA of the CDR3 is TGTGCCAGCAGCCACCTGGGGGATGAGCAGTACTTC. This chain joins TRBV3-1 (or the pseudogene TRBV3-2) and TRBJ2-7; D may match TRBD1 or TRBD2 (5 bases each). CDR1 LGHDT and CDR2 YNNKEL come from the germline V gene (reference sequence). This CDR3 region has 12 residues. V was trimmed by 3 bases and J by 7 bases, leaving 10 bases between them.

The V call is TRBV5-1, the J call TRBJ1-2, with 7 bases that match TRBD1. In germline, CDR1 is SGHRS, CDR2 YFSETQ. The CDR3 spans 11 residues. With V trimmed by 4 bases and J by 8 bases, 2 bases remained unmatched. The CDR3 DNA is TGCGCCAGCAGCGACAGGGTCGGCTACACCTTC. This codes for CASSDRVGYTF.

The chain uses TRBV6-5 and TRBJ1-6; possible D gene TRBD1, 6 bases. This CDR3 spans 13 amino acids. Germline-derived CDR1 and CDR2 are MNHEY and SVGAGI. Trimming stripped 8 bases from V and 5 bases from J, with 10 bases between. The DNA for the CDR3 is TGTGCCAGCCAAAGACAGGATAATTCACCCCTCCACTTT. This gives the protein CASQRQDNSPLHF.

The rearrangement joins TRBV7-8 to TRBJ2-3; 7 bases match TRBD2. J was trimmed by 6 bases and V by 0 bases; bases with no gene match: 15. The CDR3 length is 18 residues. Per the germline V gene, CDR1 is SGHVS and CDR2 is FQNEAQ. The chain's CDR3 is CASSLARLGGGPYDTQYF. The CDR3 nucleotides are TGTGCCAGCAGCTTAGCGCGTCTGGGGGGAGGGCCTTACGATACGCAGTATTTT.

The chain links TRBV7-9 to TRBJ2-7; TRBD1 aligns across 11 bases. Germline trimming cut 3 bases from V and 3 bases from J; bases unmatched to any gene: 4. This CDR3 region has 15 residues. Germline CDR1 reads SEHNR; CDR2 reads FQNEAQ (reference sequence). The CDR3 DNA follows: TGTGCCAGCAGCTTCCAAGGGACAGGGGGCTACGAGCAGTACTTC. Translation: CASSFQGTGGYEQYF.

The V and J genes are TRBV30 and TRBJ1-5, with TRBD1 identical over 7 bases. Germline V gene data show CDR1 as GTSNPN and CDR2 as SVGIG (reference sequence). The CDR3 loop spans 14 amino acids. Unmatched junction bases numbered 9, after V lost 3 bases and J lost 7 bases. CDR3: CAWSAGQRSQPQHF. As DNA, the CDR3 is TGTGCCTGGAGCGCGGGACAGAGAAGCCAGCCCCAGCATTTT.

The V gene is TRBV30, the J gene TRBJ1-5; TRBD1 might be the D (5 bases). V lost 7 bases and J lost 3, with 10 bases in between. This CDR3 spans 12 amino acids. In germline, CDR1 is GTSNPN, CDR2 SVGIG (reference sequence). Written as DNA, the CDR3 is TGTGCCTCCGAGACAGACAATCAGCCCCAGCATTTT. This codes for CASETDNQPQHF.

The gene calls are TRBV2 and TRBJ2-1; either TRBD1 or TRBD2 may fit D (5 bases each). Germline V gene data show CDR1 as SNHLY and CDR2 as FYNNEI. V shed 6 bases and J shed 2 bases, with 17 bases lying between them. The CDR3 consists of 16 residues. In DNA form, the CDR3 reads TGTGCCAGCAGGAACTCCGGGACCGAAACCTACAATGAGCAGTTCTTC. This translates into CASRNSGTETYNEQFF.